This T cell receptor beta chain was sequenced in a study of blood T cell repertoires in COVID-19 (dated by TCRdb to 2020 to 2022). At the level of the whole study: The collaborator samples originated in the United States, Italy and Spain and spanned the acute and convalescent phases of COVID-19. Nearly every sample came with metadata listing a de-identified subject ID, COVID-19 status, age in years and sex. The repertoires were made available in a free public database intended to serve as a resource for research on the immune response to SARS-CoV-2. Where HLA class I and class II types were available, the types were taken from metadata supplied by the sample provider, not from assay-based typing. Samples were obtained from the ongoing ImmuneRACE study (first 160 participants) and from some 1,300 subjects provided by 6 global collaborators. Deeply sampled blood TCRbeta repertoires from subjects exposed to, actively infected with, or recovered from COVID-19 were included in the dataset. The prospective study material was composed of cDNA or gDNA derived from T cells, B-cell-depleted T cells, or PBMCs. Results the study describes overall, beyond this receptor: The amount of clinical and demographic metadata varied by source and participant and was provided uncurated.

Comment on this clone: The antigen it binds to is not known. No qualities accompany the bases; no much larger clone lies one base away.

Deletion took 3 bases off V and 7 bases off J, with a span of 10 bases between the germline ends. Measured from the cysteine to the phenylalanine, the CDR3 is 12 residues long. CDR3 DNA only is kept here, 36 bases in frame from base 1. CDR1 and CDR2 are drawn from the germline V gene: KGHSH, LQKENI. Participants in the prospective study were enrolled through a virtual design, were aged about 18 to 100 years, and lived in 20 to 30 United States geographic areas. Cohort assignment in the prospective study relied on participant-reported clinical history from a screening survey and a study questionnaire. Mobile phlebotomists in the prospective study collected whole blood, serum and a nasopharyngeal or oropharyngeal swab from every participant. Additional blood draws and questionnaires over an approximately two-month period could optionally be provided by prospective study participants. Before DNA extraction, blood samples from the prospective study were shipped at room temperature or frozen.

TCRbeta CDR3 regions were amplified from genomic DNA by means of the immunoSEQ Assay, a bias-controlled multiplex PCR. Processing in the source paper ran as follows. The number of nucleated cells in each sample was estimated from the amplification of reference gene primers within the assay. To quantify the absolute abundance of each unique TCRbeta CDR3 rearrangement, sequence reads were collapsed and filtered. For each sample, productive Simpson clonality was calculated as the square root of Simpson's diversity index over productive rearrangements. The table comes from immuneACCESS by way of TCRdb, which keeps in-frame sequences with V and J called. Part of the clones is missing from these tables; in studies checked, under half for an unresolved V gene and the rest for unknown reasons. V and J calls plus clone size are reproduced from that table; the DNA served to infer D and trimming. The sample records some 150,000 clones, around nine tenths of which are singletons. The top ten clonotypes cover roughly 1.2% of the sample.

The chain joins TRBV18 to TRBJ2-7; TRBD1 is perhaps the D gene, given 6 matching bases. The clonotype originates from a woman between 25 and 40 years old with acute COVID-19. The sequenced sample consisted of PBMCs or T cells enriched from blood (not recorded which). CDR3 loop: CASSPGTREQYF. The nucleotide sequence reads as follows: TGTGCCAGCTCACCCGGGACACGGGAGCAGTACTTC.